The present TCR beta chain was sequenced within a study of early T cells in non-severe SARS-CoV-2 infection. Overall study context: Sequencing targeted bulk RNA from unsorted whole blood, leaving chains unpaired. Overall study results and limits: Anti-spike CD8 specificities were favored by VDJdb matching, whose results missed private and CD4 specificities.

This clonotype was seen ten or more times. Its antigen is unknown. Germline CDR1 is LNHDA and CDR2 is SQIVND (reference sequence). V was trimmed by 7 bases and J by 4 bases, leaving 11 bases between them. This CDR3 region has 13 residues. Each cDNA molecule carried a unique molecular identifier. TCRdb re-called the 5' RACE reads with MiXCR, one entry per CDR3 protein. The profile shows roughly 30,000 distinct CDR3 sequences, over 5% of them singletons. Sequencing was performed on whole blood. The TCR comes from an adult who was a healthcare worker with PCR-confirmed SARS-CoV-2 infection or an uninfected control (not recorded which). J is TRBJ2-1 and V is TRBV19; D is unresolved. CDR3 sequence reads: CASTSARYNEQFF. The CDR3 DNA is TGTGCCAGTACCTCGGCAAGATACAATGAGCAGTTCTTC.